One and the same sample provided the 32 T cell receptor beta chains below, sequenced in a study of cytomegalovirus exposure and HLA in healthy donors. Repertoires were generated with immunoSEQ multiplex PCR, while TCRdb's copy carries only in-frame clones and drops some. Of some 310,000 clones in the sample, around 90% are singletons; the top ten hold more than 0.95%. Sequencing was performed on PBMCs. These receptors were collected from a man in his thirties or forties in good health and CMV-seronegative.

The chain links TRBV2 to TRBJ1-1; no reliable D call. This CDR3 has 12 amino acids. V shed 10 bases and J shed 5 bases, with 14 bases lying between them. Germline CDR1 and CDR2: SNHLY and FYNNEI. The DNA of the CDR3 is TGTGCCATCAGAGCGGGCCGGACTGAAGCTTTCTTT. Protein: CAIRAGRTEAFF.

The chain is built from TRBV28 and TRBJ1-6; TRBD1 agrees at 7 bases. V shed 6 bases, J shed 5 bases, and the junction held 4 bases outside the gene matches. The V gene's germline CDR1 is MDHEN and CDR2 SYDVKM. The CDR3 sequence is 14 residues long. This CDR3 is CASRRQGHNSPLHF. In nucleotides, the CDR3 is TGTGCCAGCAGGAGACAGGGACATAATTCACCCCTCCACTTT.

The chain carries TRBV5-1 and TRBJ2-3; 8 nucleotides align to TRBD2. The germline gives CDR1 SGHRS, CDR2 YFSETQ. J gave up 2 bases and V 1 base, and 6 bases lay outside the gene matches. The CDR3 is 16 amino acids. The CDR3: CASSLPSGGPTDTQYF. For the CDR3, the DNA is TGCGCCAGCAGCTTGCCCAGCGGGGGACCCACAGATACGCAGTATTTT.

The J gene is TRBJ2-6, the V gene TRBV5-1; D gene ambiguous. CDR1 and CDR2 (germline): SGHRS, YFSETQ. The CDR3 spans 15 residues. Trimming took 0 bases from V and 0 from J, leaving 4 bases between them. CDR3 sequence reads: CASSLAFSGANVLTF. CDR3 DNA sequence: TGCGCCAGCAGCTTGGCCTTCTCTGGGGCCAACGTCCTGACTTTC.

CDR3 region: CASSTGNTYEQYF. The CDR3 coding sequence is TGCGCCAGCAGCACAGGGAACACCTACGAGCAGTACTTC. This sequence joins TRBV5-1 and TRBJ2-7, with a possible D match to TRBD1 (6 bases). V shed 4 bases and J shed 2 bases, with 10 bases lying between them. The CDR3 sequence is 13 residues long. CDR1 is SGHRS and CDR2 is YFSETQ in the germline V gene. Together with reference TRBV5-1 and TRBJ2-7, the CDR3 gives the full variable domain: KAGVTQTPRYLIKTRGQQVTLSCSPISGHRSVSWYQQTPGQGLQFLFEYFSETQRNKGNFPGRFSGRQFSNSRSEMNVSTLELGDSALYLCASSTGNTYEQYFGPGTRLTVT.

The rearrangement uses TRBV5-4 and TRBJ2-7, with 13 nucleotides matching TRBD2. The CDR3 covers 14 residues. The germline V gene encodes CDR1 SGHNT and CDR2 YYREEE (reference sequence). J was trimmed by 7 bases and V by 4 bases; bases with no gene match: 5. The CDR3 is CASSTWTSGGEQYF. The CDR3 DNA reads TGTGCCAGCAGCACCTGGACTAGCGGGGGTGAGCAGTACTTC.

The chain uses TRBV7-8 and TRBJ2-5; D may be TRBD1 (5 bases). The germline V gene encodes CDR1 SGHVS and CDR2 FQNEAQ. The CDR3 contains 16 residues. With 2 bases removed from V and 4 bases from J, the gap between germline ends came to 17 bases. In nucleotides, the CDR3 is TGTGCCAGCAGCTTAAGGTCGGCCCCCCAGGGAGAGACCCAGTACTTC. It yields the protein CASSLRSAPQGETQYF.

This chain uses TRBV19 with TRBJ2-7; 11 bases align to TRBD1. Per germline, CDR1 LNHDA and CDR2 SQIVND (reference sequence). The CDR3 loop spans 14 amino acids. Trimming took 5 bases from V and 6 from J; bases not matched to a gene: 6. The CDR3 DNA reads TGTGCCAGTAGTGCCCGGACAGGGGGCATCGAGCAGTACTTC. Translated, it gives CASSARTGGIEQYF.

The chain links TRBV18 to TRBJ1-2; D is undetermined. Germline V CDR1 and CDR2: KGHSH, LQKENI. The CDR3 runs 12 residues. Trimming stripped 0 bases from V and 8 bases from J, with 7 bases between. The CDR3 region is CASSPPQEGYTF. The DNA of the CDR3 is TGTGCCAGCTCACCACCGCAGGAAGGCTACACCTTC. Complete variable domain (other parts from reference TRBV18 and TRBJ1-2): NAGVMQNPRHLVRRRGQEARLRCSPMKGHSHVYWYRQLPEEGLKFMVYLQKENIIDESGMPKERFSAEFPKEGPSILRIQQVVRGDSAAYFCASSPPQEGYTFGSGTRLTVV.

This clone was picked up a small number of times. V is TRBV29-1 and J is TRBJ1-1; no firm D call. The CDR3 totals 10 residues. CDR1 and CDR2 from the germline V gene are SQVTM and ANQGSEA. The CDR3 loop reads CSATELEAFF. In DNA form, the CDR3 reads TGCAGTGCCACTGAACTTGAAGCTTTCTTT.

V usage is TRBV6-5 and J usage is TRBJ2-7, with 7 bases lining up with TRBD2. Trimming cost V 6 bases and J 5 bases; bases outside gene matches: 10. CDR3 length equals 14 residues. Germline V lookup: CDR1 MNHEY, CDR2 SVGAGI. The CDR3 DNA reads as TGTGCCAGCAGATTAGGGGCGGGGGTGGACGAGCAGTACTTC. This encodes CASRLGAGVDEQYF.

This clone was detected only a few times. The CDR3 loop is CASSQHRDFNREQYF. Here the CDR3 DNA reads TGTGCCAGCAGCCAACACCGGGACTTTAATAGAGAGCAGTACTTC. The V and J genes are TRBV14 and TRBJ2-7; TRBD2 might be the D (6 bases). Germline assignment: CDR1 SGHDN and CDR2 FVKESK. The V and J ends lost 2 bases and 7 bases respectively, with 18 bases between them. The CDR3 totals 15 residues.

The gene calls are TRBV9 and TRBJ1-1; the match to TRBD1 covers 7 bases. Germline V CDR1 and CDR2: SGDLS, YYNGEE. The CDR3 spans 17 residues. V lost 3 bases to trimming and J lost 3 bases; unmatched junction nucleotides: 14. CDR3 protein: CASSDEWATGDYTEAFF. In DNA, the CDR3 is TGTGCCAGCAGCGATGAATGGGCCACAGGGGATTACACTGAAGCTTTCTTT.

In its sample, this clone was seen a few times. The CDR3 DNA reads TGTGCCAGCAGTGTCCAGGGAGGTACAGATACGCAGTATTTT. It encodes CASSVQGGTDTQYF. The chain employs TRBV6-4 and TRBJ2-3; weak D call: TRBD2 (6 bases). The CDR3 consists of 14 residues. Germline CDR1 is MRHNA and CDR2 is SNTAGT. V was trimmed by 4 bases and J by 3 bases, leaving 11 bases between them.

Points on this clone: The junction shows a germline mismatch at one end, possibly a read error. The chain links TRBV4-3 to TRBJ1-6; D is undetermined. Per the germline V gene, CDR1 is LGHNA and CDR2 is YSLEER. This CDR3 has 14 residues. In DNA, the CDR3 is TGCGCCAGCAGCCAAAATCCGTATAATTTACCCCTCCACTTT. Protein product: CASSQNPYNLPLHF.

The chain is built from TRBV6-4 and TRBJ1-5; D gene ambiguous. V was pared by 5 bases and J by 5 bases, with 16 bases between. Germline CDR1 MRHNA, CDR2 SNTAGT. The CDR3 extends over 15 amino acids. The DNA for the CDR3 is TGTGCCAGCAGTCAAGGCGGGTCGGGAGATCAGCCCCAGCATTTT. Protein: CASSQGGSGDQPQHF.

The chain carries TRBV4-3 and TRBJ2-2, with 8 bases matching TRBD2. CDR1 and CDR2 (germline): LGHNA, YSLEER. The CDR3 spans 17 residues. The ends lost 3 bases at V and 4 bases at J; junction bases unmatched: 10. The CDR3 is CASSQGPGGASTGELFF. For the CDR3, the DNA is TGCGCCAGCAGCCAGGGCCCCGGGGGGGCGAGCACCGGGGAGCTGTTTTTT.

This chain connects TRBV19 to TRBJ1-5; TRBD1 is a possible D gene (5 bases). Germline CDR1 and CDR2: LNHDA and SQIVND (reference sequence). The CDR3 runs to 14 residues. V lost 7 bases to trimming and J lost 0 bases, with 10 bases between them. CDR3 bases: TGTGCCAGTACGGCCAGGGATAGCAATCAGCCCCAGCATTTT. Protein sequence: CASTARDSNQPQHF.

CDR3 sequence reads: CASSPSGAARVQYF. The DNA for the CDR3 is TGCGCCAGCAGCCCTAGCGGGGCGGCGCGGGTTCAGTACTTC. The chain recombines TRBV5-1 with TRBJ2-4; 9 bases are shared with TRBD2. The CDR3 length is 14 residues. Per the germline V gene, CDR1 is SGHRS and CDR2 is YFSETQ. Germline trimming cut 4 bases from V and 11 bases from J; bases unmatched to any gene: 10. The whole variable domain, remainder taken from reference TRBV5-1 and TRBJ2-4, is KAGVTQTPRYLIKTRGQQVTLSCSPISGHRSVSWYQQTPGQGLQFLFEYFSETQRNKGNFPGRFSGRQFSNSRSEMNVSTLELGDSALYLCASSPSGAARVQYFGAGTRLSVL.

V is TRBV6-1 and J is TRBJ1-5, with D tentatively TRBD1 (5 bases). Per the germline V gene, CDR1 is MNHNS and CDR2 is SASEGT. V was shortened by 7 bases and J by 6 bases, with 16 bases between the two germline ends. The CDR3 runs to 14 residues. CDR3 residues: CASMRIQERQPQHF. CDR3 coding DNA: TGTGCCAGCATGAGAATACAGGAGCGTCAGCCCCAGCATTTT.

The chain links TRBV6-4 to TRBJ1-1; possibly TRBD1 for D (5 bases). Germline lookup yields CDR1 MRHNA and CDR2 SNTAGT. Trimming pared 5 bases from V and 4 bases from J, leaving 14 bases between. This CDR3 comprises 14 residues. The CDR3 reads CASSRLGGTTEAFF. CDR3 bases: TGTGCCAGCAGTCGACTGGGGGGGACCACTGAAGCTTTCTTT.

This chain's CDR3 is CASQETGNSPLHF. CDR3 bases: TGTGCCAGCCAAGAAACGGGTAATTCACCCCTCCACTTT. J is TRBJ1-6 and V is TRBV6-4; D unclear. The V end was cut by 8 bases, the J end by 6 bases, with 11 bases between. Germline V lookup: CDR1 MRHNA, CDR2 SNTAGT. The CDR3 has 13 amino acids.

The chain carries TRBV15 and TRBJ2-2, with TRBD1 matching 7 bases. This CDR3 contains 16 residues. CDR1 LNHNV and CDR2 YYDKDF come from the germline V gene (reference sequence). V shed 2 bases, J shed 3 bases, and the junction held 6 bases outside the gene matches. CDR3 residues: CATSRFGTGDTGELFF. The CDR3 DNA reads TGTGCCACCAGCAGATTTGGCACAGGGGACACCGGGGAGCTGTTTTTT.

The V and J genes are TRBV19 and TRBJ1-1; D is possibly TRBD1 (6 bases). Trimming cost V 5 bases and J 5 bases, with 12 bases left between them. The germline gives CDR1 LNHDA, CDR2 SQIVND (reference sequence). The CDR3 has 13 amino acids. CDR3 coding DNA: TGTGCCAGTAGTCCAACAGGGACAACTGAAGCTTTCTTT. Translated, it gives CASSPTGTTEAFF.

The chain employs TRBV5-1 and TRBJ1-1; 7 bases are shared with TRBD1. Per the germline V gene, CDR1 is SGHRS and CDR2 is YFSETQ. CDR3 length: 16 amino acids. Losses at the gene ends were 4 bases for V and 0 bases for J; bases not matched to a gene: 9. CDR3 in amino acids: CASSRGTGTVNTEAFF. The DNA for the CDR3 is TGCGCCAGCAGCCGAGGTACCGGGACAGTGAACACTGAAGCTTTCTTT.

The J gene is TRBJ1-2, the V gene TRBV6-6; unclear D gene. The length of the CDR3 is 13 residues. CDR1 is MNHNY, CDR2 SVGAGI, per germline (reference sequence). V lost 5 bases to trimming and J lost 5 bases, with 12 bases between them. The CDR3 sequence is CASSLRGGYGYTF. The CDR3, as DNA: TGTGCCAGCAGTCTCCGGGGTGGTTATGGCTACACCTTC.

The chain uses TRBV2 and TRBJ2-3, with D uncertain. Deletions cut 8 bases from V and 6 bases from J, with 12 bases between. CDR3 length: 12 residues. The germline CDR1 and CDR2 sequences are SNHLY and FYNNEI. The CDR3 bases are TGTGCCAGCTGGCACTCGAGGGATACGCAGTATTTT. Translated, it gives CASWHSRDTQYF. Full variable domain (rest looked up from reference TRBV2 and TRBJ2-3): EPEVTQTPSHQVTQMGQEVILRCVPISNHLYFYWYRQILGQKVEFLVSFYNNEISEKSEIFDDQFSVERPDGSNFTLKIRSTKLEDSAMYFCASWHSRDTQYFGPGTRLTVL.

The chain couples TRBV4-2 to TRBJ1-1; 8 bases map to TRBD1. The germline V gene has CDR1 LGHNA and CDR2 YNFKEQ. V trimming: 4 bases; J trimming: 3 bases; junction bases outside the gene matches: 10. The CDR3 has 16 amino acids. The DNA for the CDR3 is TGTGCCAGCAGCCCCCGGACAGGGCGGAAGGACACTGAAGCTTTCTTT. It encodes CASSPRTGRKDTEAFF.

V gene TRBV4-3 combines with J gene TRBJ1-6, with 7 nucleotides matching TRBD1. This CDR3 spans 19 amino acids. The germline CDR1 and CDR2 sequences are LGHNA and YSLEER. Trimming took 1 base from V and 4 from J; bases not matched to a gene: 13. The CDR3 loop is CASSQGYRQGRVYNSPLHF. The CDR3 nucleotides read TGCGCCAGCAGCCAAGGCTATAGACAGGGTAGAGTTTATAATTCACCCCTCCACTTT.

This clone was observed once. V gene TRBV7-7 combines with J gene TRBJ2-5; the D gene is possibly TRBD1 (6 bases). The CDR3 sequence is 19 residues long. CDR1 SSHAT and CDR2 FNYEAQ come from the germline V gene (reference sequence). With 6 bases removed from V and 6 bases from J, the gap between germline ends came to 32 bases. For the CDR3, the DNA is TGTGCCAGCAGTCAATACCCCCCAACAGCCGCAGGGGTGGCGAAGACCCAGTACTTC. It encodes CASSQYPPTAAGVAKTQYF.

The chain has TRBV7-2 and TRBJ2-5; 9 nucleotides line up with TRBD1. CDR1 and CDR2 from the germline V gene are SGHTA and FQGNSA. This CDR3 has 15 amino acids. Trimming cost V 4 bases and J 4 bases; bases outside gene matches: 7. The CDR3 loop reads CASSSQSGQGETQYF. The CDR3 DNA is TGTGCCAGCAGCTCTCAATCGGGACAGGGAGAGACCCAGTACTTC.

The chain employs TRBV13 and TRBJ2-3; perhaps TRBD1 as D (7 bases). CDR3 length: 17 residues. Germline assignment: CDR1 PRHDT and CDR2 FYEKMQ (reference sequence). Trimming removed 10 bases from V and 0 bases from J, with 23 bases in between. The CDR3 reads CATPSGGTETSTDTQYF. The CDR3 DNA reads TGTGCCACCCCCAGCGGCGGGACAGAGACTAGCACAGATACGCAGTATTTT.